This T cell receptor beta chain was identified during a study of metastatic and nonmetastatic thyroid tumors. Across the study: Repertoires from malignant and benign thyroid patients were compared across blood and tumor or nodule tissue. Findings and caveats of the study: In blood and tumor, TCR beta diversity was reportedly significantly higher in malignant thyroid tumors than in benign nodules.

Study processing details: To classify distant metastasis in papillary thyroid cancer, a model was built from CDR3 differences across clinicopathological groups. MiXCR reprocessed the PCR reads for TCRdb. The V and J calls and clone size are TCRdb's, not the authors'. The data show over 15,000 clones, with 32% seen just once and roughly 19% held by the top ten. Notes on this clone: As yet, its antigen is unknown.

Each patient came to thyroid surgery without any prior treatment (of any kind). This TCR was sampled from a female donor with papillary thyroid cancer or a benign thyroid nodule (not recorded which). Some clones in this sample may be carry-over from other donors' samples. Sequenced material: adjacent normal tissue.

CDR3: CASSLGSTGELFF. As DNA, the CDR3 is TGTGCCAGCAGTCTTGGGAGCACCGGGGAGCTGTTTTTT. The rearrangement joins TRBV27 to TRBJ2-2, with D tentatively TRBD2 (5 bases). The length of the CDR3 is 13 residues. V dropped 5 bases and J dropped 4 bases, with 8 bases sitting between them. CDR1 MNHEY and CDR2 SMNVEV come from the germline V gene (reference sequence).